The sequence of this T cell receptor (beta chain) was determined in a study of OX40 agonist ivuxolimab in advanced cancers. For the study at large: It was permissible to have had prior anti-PD-1, anti-PD-L1 or anti-CTLA-4 therapy, and around 40% had some. General study results and limits: In a subset of nonresponders, normalized T-cell clonal expansion was also low.

To note about this clone: The antigen is unknown.

TCRdb keeps only in-frame clones here, not all; method: immunoSEQ multiplex PCR. Of fewer than 40,000 clones listed, roughly 90% are singletons. Per the germline V gene, CDR1 is MNHNS and CDR2 is SASEGT. The CDR3 extends over 13 amino acids. Trimming took 5 bases from V and 7 from J, leaving 11 bases between them. The chain uses TRBV6-1 and TRBJ1-4; the D gene is possibly TRBD1 (5 bases). The clonotype comes from an adult with an advanced solid tumor such as melanoma, head and neck, liver or kidney cancer. Sequences were derived from CD4+ or CD8+ T cells sorted from blood, sampled in a trial of the OX40 agonist ivuxolimab. The CDR3, as DNA: TGTGCCAGCAGTCAGGGTTTAGTTGAAAAACTGTTTTTT. It codes for CASSQGLVEKLFF.